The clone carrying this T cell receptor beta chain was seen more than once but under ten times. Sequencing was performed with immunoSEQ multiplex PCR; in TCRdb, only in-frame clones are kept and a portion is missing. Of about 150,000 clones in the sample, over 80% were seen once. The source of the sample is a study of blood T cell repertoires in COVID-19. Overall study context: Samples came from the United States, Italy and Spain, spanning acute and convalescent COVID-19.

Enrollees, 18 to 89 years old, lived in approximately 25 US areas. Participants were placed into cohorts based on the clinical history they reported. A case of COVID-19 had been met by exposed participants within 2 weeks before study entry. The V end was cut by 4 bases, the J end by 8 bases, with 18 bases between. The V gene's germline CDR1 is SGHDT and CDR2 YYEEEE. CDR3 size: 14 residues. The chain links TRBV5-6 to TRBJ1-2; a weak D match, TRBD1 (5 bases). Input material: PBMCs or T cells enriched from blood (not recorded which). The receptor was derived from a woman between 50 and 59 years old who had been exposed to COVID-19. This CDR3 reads CASSQPIGHYGYTF. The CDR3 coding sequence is TGTGCCAGCAGCCAGCCGATCGGACATTACGGCTACACCTTC.